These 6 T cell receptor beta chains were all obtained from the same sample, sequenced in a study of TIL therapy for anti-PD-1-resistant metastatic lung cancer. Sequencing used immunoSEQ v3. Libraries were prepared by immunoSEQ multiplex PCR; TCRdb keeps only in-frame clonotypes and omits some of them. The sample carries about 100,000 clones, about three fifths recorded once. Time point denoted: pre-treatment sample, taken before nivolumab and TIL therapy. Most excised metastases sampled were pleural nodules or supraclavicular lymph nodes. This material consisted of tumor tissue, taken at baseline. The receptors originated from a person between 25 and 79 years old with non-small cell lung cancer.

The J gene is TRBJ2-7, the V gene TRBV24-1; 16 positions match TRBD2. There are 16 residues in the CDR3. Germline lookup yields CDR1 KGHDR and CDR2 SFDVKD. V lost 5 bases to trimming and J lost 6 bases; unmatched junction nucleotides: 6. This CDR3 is CATSAPGTSGRGEQYF. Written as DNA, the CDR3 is TGTGCCACCAGTGCCCCGGGGACTAGCGGGAGGGGCGAGCAGTACTTC.

Here the CDR3 DNA reads TGTGCCAGCAGTGAAGGTCGTATTAGCGGGAGGCAGGAGACCCAGTACTTC. Amino acids: CASSEGRISGRQETQYF. The V gene is TRBV6-1, the J gene TRBJ2-5, with TRBD2 matching 10 bases. The CDR3 runs 17 residues. J gave up 5 bases and V 1 base, and 10 bases lay outside the gene matches. CDR1 is MNHNS and CDR2 is SASEGT in the germline V gene.

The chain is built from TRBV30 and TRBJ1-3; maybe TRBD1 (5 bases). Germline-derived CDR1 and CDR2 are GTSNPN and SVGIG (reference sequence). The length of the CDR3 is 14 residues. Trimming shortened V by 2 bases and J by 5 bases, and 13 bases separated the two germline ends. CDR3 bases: TGTGCCTGGAGTCGGGACGGTGCAAGAAACACCATATATTTT. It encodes CAWSRDGARNTIYF.

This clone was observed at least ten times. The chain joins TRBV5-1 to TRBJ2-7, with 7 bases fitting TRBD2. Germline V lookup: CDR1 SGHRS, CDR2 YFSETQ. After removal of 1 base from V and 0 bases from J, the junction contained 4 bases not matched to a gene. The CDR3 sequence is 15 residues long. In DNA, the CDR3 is TGCGCCAGCAGCTTGTCTGGCGGGAGCTCCTACGAGCAGTACTTC. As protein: CASSLSGGSSYEQYF.

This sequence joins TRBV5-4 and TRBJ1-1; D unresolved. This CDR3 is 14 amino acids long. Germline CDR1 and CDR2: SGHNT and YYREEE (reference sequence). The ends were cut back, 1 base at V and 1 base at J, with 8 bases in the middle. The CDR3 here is CASSLREGNTEAFF. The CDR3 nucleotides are TGTGCCAGCAGCTTGAGGGAGGGGAACACTGAAGCTTTCTTT.

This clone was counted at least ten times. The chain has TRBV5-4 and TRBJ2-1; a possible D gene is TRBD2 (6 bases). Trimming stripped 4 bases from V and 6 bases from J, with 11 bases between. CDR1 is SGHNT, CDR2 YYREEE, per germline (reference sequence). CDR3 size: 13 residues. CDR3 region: CASSLIGSNEQFF. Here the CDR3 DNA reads TGTGCCAGCAGCCTGATCGGGAGCAATGAGCAGTTCTTC.